A selection of T cell receptor beta chains follows, all from one sample in a study of T cell responses to AZD1222 COVID-19 vaccine. Here immunoSEQ multiplex PCR was the method, and the copy in TCRdb shows in-frame clones only, minus some. The sample contains over 75,000 clones, approximately 92% of which appear only once. The sample here was peripheral blood, taken 28 days after the second AZD1222 dose. The receptors shown here come from an adult who received the AZD1222 COVID-19 vaccine. Each CDR3 is given with its conserved first and last residue. A D gene is named only where the DNA matches it firmly. Clone sizes are given selectively: once, few, many, or a class where the clone is expanded.

v_gene: TRBV19
abundance: few
d_gene: TRBD2
j_gene: TRBJ2-7
CDR3aa: CASSIAGAAGEQYF
CDR3nt: TGTGCCAGTAGTATTGCGGGAGCGGCCGGTGAGCAGTACTTC

v_gene: TRBV21-1
abundance: once
d_gene: -
j_gene: TRBJ2-1
CDR3aa: CASTHHPNEQFF
CDR3nt: TGTGCCAGCACCCACCACCCTAATGAGCAGTTCTTC

v_gene: TRBV25-1
abundance: -
d_gene: -
j_gene: TRBJ2-3
CDR3aa: CASSIQGRGTDTQYF
CDR3nt: TGTGCCAGCAGTATTCAGGGTAGGGGCACAGATACGCAGTATTTT

v_gene: TRBV6-1
abundance: -
d_gene: -
j_gene: TRBJ1-1
CDR3aa: CASSEMGLTMKAFF
CDR3nt: TGTGCCAGCAGTGAGATGGGTCTCACCATGAAGGCTTTCTTT

v_gene: TRBV7-2
abundance: -
d_gene: -
j_gene: TRBJ2-5
CDR3aa: CASSSQRGETQYF
CDR3nt: TGTGCCAGCAGCTCCCAGAGGGGAGAGACCCAGTACTTC

v_gene: TRBV7-9
abundance: once
d_gene: -
j_gene: TRBJ1-2
CDR3aa: CASSLNPQGGQPNYGYTF
CDR3nt: TGTGCCAGCAGCTTAAACCCCCAGGGAGGCCAGCCCAACTATGGCTACACCTTC

v_gene: TRBV5-6
abundance: -
d_gene: TRBD2
j_gene: TRBJ2-7
CDR3aa: CASSLLREGRAHEQYF
CDR3nt: TGTGCCAGCAGCTTGTTGCGGGAGGGCCGGGCCCACGAGCAGTACTTC

v_gene: TRBV19
abundance: -
d_gene: -
j_gene: TRBJ2-7
CDR3aa: CASSRGTSYEQYF
CDR3nt: TGTGCCAGTAGTAGGGGCACCTCCTACGAGCAGTACTTC

v_gene: TRBV6-5
abundance: -
d_gene: -
j_gene: TRBJ2-1
CDR3aa: CASTSTRNNEQFF
CDR3nt: TGTGCCAGCACCTCGACTAGGAACAATGAGCAGTTCTTC

v_gene: TRBV29-1
abundance: -
d_gene: -
j_gene: TRBJ2-1
CDR3aa: CSVEDGGNSYNEQFF
CDR3nt: TGCAGCGTTGAAGATGGGGGGAACTCCTACAATGAGCAGTTCTTC

v_gene: TRBV4-1
abundance: -
d_gene: -
j_gene: TRBJ2-1
CDR3aa: CASSQVAGGRGDSIDEQFF
CDR3nt: TGCGCCAGCAGCCAAGTCGCTGGTGGCAGGGGCGATAGTATTGATGAGCAGTTCTTC

v_gene: TRBV4-2
abundance: few
d_gene: TRBD1
j_gene: TRBJ1-4
CDR3aa: CASSQERQGNEKLFF
CDR3nt: TGTGCCAGCAGCCAAGAGAGACAGGGGAATGAAAAACTGTTTTTT

v_gene: TRBV5-1
abundance: -
d_gene: -
j_gene: TRBJ1-1
CDR3aa: CASSRGLNTEAFF
CDR3nt: TGCGCCAGCAGCCGAGGGCTGAACACTGAAGCTTTCTTT

v_gene: TRBV27
abundance: -
d_gene: TRBD2
j_gene: TRBJ2-3
CDR3aa: CASSSLSSGRGKSTDTQYF
CDR3nt: TGTGCCAGCAGTTCCCTCTCTAGCGGGAGGGGTAAAAGCACAGATACGCAGTATTTT

v_gene: TRBV6-6
abundance: once
d_gene: -
j_gene: TRBJ1-2
CDR3aa: CASTLTAQSYGYTF
CDR3nt: TGTGCCAGCACCTTAACAGCACAGTCCTATGGCTACACCTTC

v_gene: TRBV5-1
abundance: -
d_gene: TRBD1
j_gene: TRBJ2-1
CDR3aa: CASSKGQVDEQFF
CDR3nt: TGCGCCAGCAGCAAGGGACAGGTGGATGAGCAGTTCTTC

v_gene: TRBV7-8
abundance: -
d_gene: TRBD1
j_gene: TRBJ1-3
CDR3aa: CASSSVLRTGAGNTIYF
CDR3nt: TGTGCCAGCAGCTCCGTCCTCCGGACAGGGGCTGGAAACACCATATATTTT

v_gene: TRBV2
abundance: -
d_gene: -
j_gene: TRBJ2-1
CDR3aa: CASRSREGPGYNEQFF
CDR3nt: TGTGCCAGCAGATCCCGAGAGGGGCCGGGGTACAATGAGCAGTTCTTC

v_gene: TRBV6-2/TRBV6-3
abundance: -
d_gene: -
j_gene: TRBJ1-2
CDR3aa: CASSYLGREDGYTF
CDR3nt: TGTGCCAGCAGTTATCTCGGCAGGGAGGATGGCTACACCTTC

v_gene: TRBV3-1/TRBV3-2
abundance: -
d_gene: TRBD1
j_gene: TRBJ1-1
CDR3aa: CASSHGQAYTEAFF
CDR3nt: TGTGCCAGCAGCCACGGACAGGCCTACACTGAAGCTTTCTTT

v_gene: TRBV6-4
abundance: -
d_gene: -
j_gene: TRBJ2-2
CDR3aa: CASSPQLATGELFF
CDR3nt: TGTGCCAGCAGTCCCCAACTAGCTACCGGGGAGCTGTTTTTT

v_gene: TRBV29-1
abundance: -
d_gene: TRBD1
j_gene: TRBJ1-4
CDR3aa: CSFAGTANEKLFF
CDR3nt: TGCAGCTTCGCCGGGACAGCTAATGAAAAACTGTTTTTT

v_gene: TRBV6-6
abundance: -
d_gene: TRBD2
j_gene: TRBJ2-2
CDR3aa: CASSYLAGYNTGELFF
CDR3nt: TGTGCCAGCAGTTACCTAGCGGGATATAACACCGGGGAGCTGTTTTTT

v_gene: TRBV6-5
abundance: -
d_gene: -
j_gene: TRBJ1-4
CDR3aa: CASSYGGASYEKLFF
CDR3nt: TGTGCCAGCAGTTACGGGGGGGCTTCGTATGAAAAACTGTTTTTT

v_gene: TRBV19
abundance: once
d_gene: -
j_gene: TRBJ1-1
CDR3aa: CASTRRGGGVWPEAFF
CDR3nt: TGTGCCAGTACCCGAAGAGGGGGGGGAGTTTGGCCTGAAGCTTTCTTT

v_gene: TRBV7-9
abundance: -
d_gene: TRBD1
j_gene: TRBJ2-5
CDR3aa: CASKRTGLFRETQYF
CDR3nt: TGTGCCAGCAAACGGACAGGGCTATTCCGAGAGACCCAGTACTTC

v_gene: TRBV30
abundance: -
d_gene: -
j_gene: TRBJ1-3
CDR3aa: CAWTVRNSGNTIYF
CDR3nt: TGTGCCTGGACGGTACGGAACTCTGGAAACACCATATATTTT

v_gene: TRBV7-9
abundance: -
d_gene: -
j_gene: TRBJ2-3
CDR3aa: CASSPPGTDTQYF
CDR3nt: TGTGCCAGCAGCCCCCCCGGCACAGATACGCAGTATTTT

v_gene: TRBV7-9
abundance: few
d_gene: TRBD1
j_gene: TRBJ1-1
CDR3aa: CASSFDRGRDWSTEAFF
CDR3nt: TGTGCCAGCAGCTTTGACAGGGGAAGAGATTGGAGCACTGAAGCTTTCTTT

v_gene: TRBV10-3
abundance: -
d_gene: -
j_gene: TRBJ1-1
CDR3aa: CAISSGRENTEAFF
CDR3nt: TGTGCCATCAGTAGTGGACGGGAGAACACTGAAGCTTTCTTT

v_gene: TRBV7-8
abundance: -
d_gene: -
j_gene: TRBJ1-2
CDR3aa: CASSLRRGLTYYGYTF
CDR3nt: TGTGCCAGCAGCTTAAGGAGGGGCCTAACCTACTATGGCTACACCTTC

v_gene: TRBV7-2
abundance: -
d_gene: -
j_gene: TRBJ2-6
CDR3aa: CASREDANVLTF
CDR3nt: TGTGCCAGCCGTGAAGATGCCAACGTCCTGACTTTC

v_gene: TRBV7-9
abundance: -
d_gene: -
j_gene: TRBJ1-1
CDR3aa: CASGGRAMNTEAFF
CDR3nt: TGTGCCAGCGGCGGCAGGGCCATGAACACTGAAGCTTTCTTT